Listed here is a single T cell receptor (beta chain). Its antigen is as yet unknown. These data come from a study of OX40 agonist ivuxolimab in advanced cancers. Study context: From roughly 20 to 79 years was the age range, with a mean of around 60 years, and around 83% were male.

The V end lost 6 bases, the J end lost 5 bases, and 10 bases lay between the germline ends. Germline CDR1 DFQATT, CDR2 SNEGSKA (reference sequence). The CDR3 is 11 residues long. Clones were sequenced by immunoSEQ multiplex PCR, and TCRdb holds only the in-frame ones, with some missing. The sample yields roughly 70,000 clones, around 89% seen once. The study, taken as a whole, reports: Among the least clonally expanded were partial responders at 0.1-3.0 mg/kg. Low normalized clonal expansion also occurred in some nonresponding patients.

V is TRBV20-1 and J is TRBJ2-5; D gene ambiguous. The sequence was obtained from an adult with an advanced solid tumor such as melanoma, head and neck, liver or kidney cancer. Sample: CD4+ or CD8+ T cells sorted from blood, taken in a trial of the OX40 agonist ivuxolimab. The CDR3 region has the DNA TGCAGTGCCACCTTTGGGGAGACCCAGTACTTC. Translation: CSATFGETQYF.